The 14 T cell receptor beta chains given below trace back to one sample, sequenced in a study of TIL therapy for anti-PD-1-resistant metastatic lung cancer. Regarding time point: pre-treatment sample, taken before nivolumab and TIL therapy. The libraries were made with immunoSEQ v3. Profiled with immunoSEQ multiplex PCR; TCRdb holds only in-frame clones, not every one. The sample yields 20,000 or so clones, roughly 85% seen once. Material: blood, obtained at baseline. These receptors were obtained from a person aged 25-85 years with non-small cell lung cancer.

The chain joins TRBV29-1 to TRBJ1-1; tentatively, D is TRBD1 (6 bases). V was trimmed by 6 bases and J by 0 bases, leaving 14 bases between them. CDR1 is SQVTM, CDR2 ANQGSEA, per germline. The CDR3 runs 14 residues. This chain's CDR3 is CSVLLTGMNTEAFF. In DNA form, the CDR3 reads TGCAGCGTCCTACTTACAGGGATGAACACTGAAGCTTTCTTT.

The CDR3 bases are TGTGCCAGTAGTATCCCAGCGGGAGAACGGGAGCAGTTCTTC. Its translation: CASSIPAGEREQFF. The V and J genes are TRBV19 and TRBJ2-1, with 8 positions matching TRBD2. This CDR3 comprises 14 residues. Germline V CDR1 and CDR2: LNHDA, SQIVND (reference sequence). With 3 bases clipped from V and 10 bases from J, the junction kept 8 bases outside the gene matches.

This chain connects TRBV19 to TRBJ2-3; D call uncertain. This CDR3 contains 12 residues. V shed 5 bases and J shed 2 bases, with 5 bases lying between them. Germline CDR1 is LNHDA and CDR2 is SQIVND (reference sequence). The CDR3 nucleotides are TGTGCCAGTAGTCCGAACACAGATACGCAGTATTTT. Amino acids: CASSPNTDTQYF.

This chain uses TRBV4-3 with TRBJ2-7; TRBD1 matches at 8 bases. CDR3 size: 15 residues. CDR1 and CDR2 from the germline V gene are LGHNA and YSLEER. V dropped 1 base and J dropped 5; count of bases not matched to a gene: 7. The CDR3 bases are TGCGCCAGCAGCCAAGGCAGGGGGCTTCCCAACGAGCAGTACTTC. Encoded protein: CASSQGRGLPNEQYF.

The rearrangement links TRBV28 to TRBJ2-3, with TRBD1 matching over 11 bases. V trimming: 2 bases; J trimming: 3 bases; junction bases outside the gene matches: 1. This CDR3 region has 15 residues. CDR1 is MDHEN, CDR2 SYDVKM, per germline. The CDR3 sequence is CASSLGTGGTDTQYF. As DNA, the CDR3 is TGTGCCAGCAGTTTAGGGACAGGGGGAACAGATACGCAGTATTTT. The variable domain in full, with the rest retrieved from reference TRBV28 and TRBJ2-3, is DVKVTQSSRYLVKRTGEKVFLECVQDMDHENMFWYRQDPGLGLRLIYFSYDVKMKEKGDIPEGYSVSREKKERFSLILESASTNQTSMYLCASSLGTGGTDTQYFGPGTRLTVL.

This CDR3 reads CASSSARAPQPQHF. CDR3 nucleotide sequence: TGTGCCAGCAGCTCAGCACGGGCCCCCCAGCCCCAGCATTTT. The chain is built from TRBV28 and TRBJ1-5; D is undetermined. The germline CDR1 and CDR2 sequences are MDHEN and SYDVKM. CDR3 length: 14 amino acids. V lost 6 bases and J lost 7, with 16 bases in between.

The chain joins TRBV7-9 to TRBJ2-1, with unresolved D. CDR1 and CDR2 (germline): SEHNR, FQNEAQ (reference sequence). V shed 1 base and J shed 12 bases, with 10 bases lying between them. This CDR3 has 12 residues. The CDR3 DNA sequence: TGTGCCAGCAGCTTAGGCGGAAAGGGGCAGTTCTTC. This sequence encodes CASSLGGKGQFF.

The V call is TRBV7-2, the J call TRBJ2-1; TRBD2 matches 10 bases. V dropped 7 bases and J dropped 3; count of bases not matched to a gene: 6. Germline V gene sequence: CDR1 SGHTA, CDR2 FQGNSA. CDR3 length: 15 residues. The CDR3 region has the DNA TGTGCCAGCAAGCTAGCGGGAGTGGACTACAATGAGCAGTTCTTC. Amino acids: CASKLAGVDYNEQFF.

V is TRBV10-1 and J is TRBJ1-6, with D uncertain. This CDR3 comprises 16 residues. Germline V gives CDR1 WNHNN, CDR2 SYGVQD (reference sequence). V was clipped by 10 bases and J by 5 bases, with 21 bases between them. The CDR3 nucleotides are TGCGCCAAAACCTATCGAAGGAACTTTGATAATTCACCCCTCCACTTT. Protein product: CAKTYRRNFDNSPLHF.

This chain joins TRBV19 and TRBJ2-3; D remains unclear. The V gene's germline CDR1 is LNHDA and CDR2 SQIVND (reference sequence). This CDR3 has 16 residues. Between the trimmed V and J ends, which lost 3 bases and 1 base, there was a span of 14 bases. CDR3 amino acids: CASSIRGSMGTDTQYF. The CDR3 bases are TGTGCCAGTAGTATTCGTGGGTCTATGGGCACAGATACGCAGTATTTT.

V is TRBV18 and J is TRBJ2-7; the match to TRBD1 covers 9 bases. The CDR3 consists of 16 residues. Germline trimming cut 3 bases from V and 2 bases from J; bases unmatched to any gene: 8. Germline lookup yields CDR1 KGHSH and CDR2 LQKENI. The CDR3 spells CASSPPGQGSPYEQYF. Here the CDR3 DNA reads TGTGCCAGCTCACCTCCGGGACAGGGTTCCCCCTACGAGCAGTACTTC.

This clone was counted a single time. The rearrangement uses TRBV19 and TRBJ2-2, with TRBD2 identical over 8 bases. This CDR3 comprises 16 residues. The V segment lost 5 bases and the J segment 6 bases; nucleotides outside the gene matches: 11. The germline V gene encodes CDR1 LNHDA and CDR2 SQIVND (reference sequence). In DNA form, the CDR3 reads TGTGCCAGTAGTCCGAAGCCAGCGGGAGTCCCCGGGGAGCTGTTTTTT. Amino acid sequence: CASSPKPAGVPGELFF.

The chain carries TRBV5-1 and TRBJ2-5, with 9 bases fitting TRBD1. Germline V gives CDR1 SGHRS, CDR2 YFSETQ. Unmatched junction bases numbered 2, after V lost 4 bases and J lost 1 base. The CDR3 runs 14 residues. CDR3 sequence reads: CASSPTGGQETQYF. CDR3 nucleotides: TGCGCCAGCAGCCCGACAGGGGGCCAAGAGACCCAGTACTTC.

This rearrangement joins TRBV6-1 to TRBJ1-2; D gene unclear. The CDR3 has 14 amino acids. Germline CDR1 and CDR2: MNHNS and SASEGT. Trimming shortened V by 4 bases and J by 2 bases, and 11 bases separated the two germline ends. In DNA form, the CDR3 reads TGTGCCAGCAGTGCTAACATGGGGAACTATGGCTACACCTTC. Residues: CASSANMGNYGYTF.